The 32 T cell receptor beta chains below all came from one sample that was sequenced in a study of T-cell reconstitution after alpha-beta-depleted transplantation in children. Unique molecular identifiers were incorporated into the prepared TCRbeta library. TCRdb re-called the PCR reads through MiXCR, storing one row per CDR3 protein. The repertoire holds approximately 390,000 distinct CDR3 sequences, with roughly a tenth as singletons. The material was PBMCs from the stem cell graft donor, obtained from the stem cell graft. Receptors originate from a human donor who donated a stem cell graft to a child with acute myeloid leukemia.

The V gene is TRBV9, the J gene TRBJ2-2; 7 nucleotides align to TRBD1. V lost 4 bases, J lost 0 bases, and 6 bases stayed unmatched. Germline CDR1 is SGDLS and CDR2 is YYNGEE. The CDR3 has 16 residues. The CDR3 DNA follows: TGTGCCAGCAGCACGCGACAGGGACCGAACACCGGGGAGCTGTTTTTT. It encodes CASSTRQGPNTGELFF.

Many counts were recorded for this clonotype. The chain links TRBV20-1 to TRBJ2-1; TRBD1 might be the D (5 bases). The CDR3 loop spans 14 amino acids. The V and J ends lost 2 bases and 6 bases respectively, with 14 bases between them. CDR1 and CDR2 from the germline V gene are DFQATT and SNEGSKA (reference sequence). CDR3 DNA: TGCAGTGCTAGACCCCTCGACAGTTTCAATGAGCAGTTCTTC. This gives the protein CSARPLDSFNEQFF.

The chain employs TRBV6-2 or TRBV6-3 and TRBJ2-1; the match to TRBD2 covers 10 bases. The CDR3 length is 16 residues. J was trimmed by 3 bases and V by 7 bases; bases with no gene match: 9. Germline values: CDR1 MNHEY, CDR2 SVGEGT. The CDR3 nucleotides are TGTGCCAGCAAAGACCCGGGACTAGCGTACTACAATGAGCAGTTCTTC. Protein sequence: CASKDPGLAYYNEQFF.

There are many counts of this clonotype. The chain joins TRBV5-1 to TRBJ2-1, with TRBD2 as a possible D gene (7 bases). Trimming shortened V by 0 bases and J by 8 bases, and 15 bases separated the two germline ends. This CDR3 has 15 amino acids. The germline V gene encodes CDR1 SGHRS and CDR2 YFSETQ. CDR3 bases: TGCGCCAGCAGCTTGGCCCGGGGGGCCTTGGATGAGCAGTTCTTC. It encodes CASSLARGALDEQFF.

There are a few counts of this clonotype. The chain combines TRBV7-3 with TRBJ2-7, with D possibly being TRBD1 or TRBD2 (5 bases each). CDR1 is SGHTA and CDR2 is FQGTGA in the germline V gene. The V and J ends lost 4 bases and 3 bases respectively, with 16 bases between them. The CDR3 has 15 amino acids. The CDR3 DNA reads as TGTGCCAGCAGCTCCCCCCCGGGACGAATCTACGAGCAGTACGTC. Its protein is CASSSPPGRIYEQYV.

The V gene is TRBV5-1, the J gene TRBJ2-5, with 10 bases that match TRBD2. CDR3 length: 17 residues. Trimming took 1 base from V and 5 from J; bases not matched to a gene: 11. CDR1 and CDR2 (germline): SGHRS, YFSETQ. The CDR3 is CASSLTWLAGDSETQYF. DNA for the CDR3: TGCGCCAGCAGCTTGACGTGGCTAGCGGGAGACTCGGAGACCCAGTACTTC.

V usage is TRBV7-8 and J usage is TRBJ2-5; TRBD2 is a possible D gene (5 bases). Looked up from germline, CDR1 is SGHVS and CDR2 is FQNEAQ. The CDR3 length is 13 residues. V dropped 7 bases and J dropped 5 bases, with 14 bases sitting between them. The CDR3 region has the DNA TGTGCCAGCAACAGACGGGGTTACGAGACCCAGTACTTC. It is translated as CASNRRGYETQYF. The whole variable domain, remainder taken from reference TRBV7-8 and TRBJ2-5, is GAGVSQSPRYKVAKRGQDVALRCDPISGHVSLFWYQQALGQGPEFLTYFQNEAQLDKSGLPSDRFFAERPEGSVSTLKIQRTQQEDSAVYLCASNRRGYETQYFGPGTRLLVL.

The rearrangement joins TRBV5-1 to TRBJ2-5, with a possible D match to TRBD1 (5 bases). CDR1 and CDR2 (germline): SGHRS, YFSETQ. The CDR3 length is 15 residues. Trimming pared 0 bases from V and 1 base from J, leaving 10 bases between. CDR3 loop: CASSLEVRGQETQYF. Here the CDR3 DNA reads TGCGCCAGCAGCTTGGAGGTTAGGGGCCAAGAGACCCAGTACTTC. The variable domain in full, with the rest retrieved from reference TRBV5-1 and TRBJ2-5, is KAGVTQTPRYLIKTRGQQVTLSCSPISGHRSVSWYQQTPGQGLQFLFEYFSETQRNKGNFPGRFSGRQFSNSRSEMNVSTLELGDSALYLCASSLEVRGQETQYFGPGTRLLVL.

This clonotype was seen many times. The CDR3 sequence: CSAGPGTGYGYTF. The CDR3 DNA sequence: TGCAGTGCAGGACCAGGGACGGGCTATGGCTACACCTTC. The chain couples TRBV20-1 to TRBJ1-2, with D tentatively TRBD1 (5 bases). V lost 6 bases, J lost 4 bases, and 15 bases lay in between. Germline lookup yields CDR1 DFQATT and CDR2 SNEGSKA (reference sequence). CDR3 length: 13 amino acids.

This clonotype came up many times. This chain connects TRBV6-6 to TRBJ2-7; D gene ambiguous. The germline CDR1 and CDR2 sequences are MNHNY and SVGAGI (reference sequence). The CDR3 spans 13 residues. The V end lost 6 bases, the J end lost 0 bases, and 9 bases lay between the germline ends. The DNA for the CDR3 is TGTGCCAGCAGCTCTGCGCTCTCCTACGAGCAGTACGTC. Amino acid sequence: CASSSALSYEQYV.

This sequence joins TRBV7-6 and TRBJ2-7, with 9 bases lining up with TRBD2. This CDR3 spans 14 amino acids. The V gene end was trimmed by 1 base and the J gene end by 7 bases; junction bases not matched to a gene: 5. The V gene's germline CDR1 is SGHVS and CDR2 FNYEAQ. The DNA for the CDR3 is TGTGCCAGCAGCTTAGAAGTAGCGGGGGATGAGCAGTACTTC. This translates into CASSLEVAGDEQYF.

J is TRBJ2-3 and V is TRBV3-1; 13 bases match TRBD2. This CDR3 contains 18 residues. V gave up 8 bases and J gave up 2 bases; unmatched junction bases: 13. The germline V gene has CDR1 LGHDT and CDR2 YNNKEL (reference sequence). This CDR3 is CASCSGLAGVKPTDTQYF. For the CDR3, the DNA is TGTGCCAGCTGTTCAGGACTAGCGGGGGTTAAACCCACAGATACGCAGTATTTT.

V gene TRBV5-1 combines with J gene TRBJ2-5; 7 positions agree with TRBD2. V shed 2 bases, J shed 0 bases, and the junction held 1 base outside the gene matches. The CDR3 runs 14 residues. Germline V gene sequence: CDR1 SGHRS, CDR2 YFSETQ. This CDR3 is CASSFSGYQETQYF. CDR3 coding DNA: TGCGCCAGCAGCTTTAGCGGGTACCAAGAGACCCAGTACTTC. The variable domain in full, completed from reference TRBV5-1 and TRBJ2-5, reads KAGVTQTPRYLIKTRGQQVTLSCSPISGHRSVSWYQQTPGQGLQFLFEYFSETQRNKGNFPGRFSGRQFSNSRSEMNVSTLELGDSALYLCASSFSGYQETQYFGPGTRLLVL.

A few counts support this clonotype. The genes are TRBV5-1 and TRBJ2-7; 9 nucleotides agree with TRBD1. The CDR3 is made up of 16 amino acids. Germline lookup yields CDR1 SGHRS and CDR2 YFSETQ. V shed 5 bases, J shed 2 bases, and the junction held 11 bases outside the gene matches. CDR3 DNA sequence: TGCGCCAGCAGTTTAGCCCCGGGACAGGGCCCCTACGAGCAGTACGTC. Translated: CASSLAPGQGPYEQYV.

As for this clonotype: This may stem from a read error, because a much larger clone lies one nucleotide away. The CDR3 loop is CSASRTGQIEAQYF. CDR3 nucleotides: TGCAGTGCTTCGCGGACAGGGCAAATCGAGGCCCAGTACTTC. The chain couples TRBV20-1 to TRBJ2-5, with TRBD1 matching 8 bases. The V gene end was trimmed by 5 bases and the J gene end by 9 bases; junction bases not matched to a gene: 14. This CDR3 spans 14 amino acids. Per the germline V gene, CDR1 is DFQATT and CDR2 is SNEGSKA (reference sequence).

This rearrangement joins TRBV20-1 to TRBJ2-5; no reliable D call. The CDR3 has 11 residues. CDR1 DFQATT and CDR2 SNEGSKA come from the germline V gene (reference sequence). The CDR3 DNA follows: TGCAGCCCCCTTCGGCAAGAGACCCAGTACTTC. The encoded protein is CSPLRQETQYF.

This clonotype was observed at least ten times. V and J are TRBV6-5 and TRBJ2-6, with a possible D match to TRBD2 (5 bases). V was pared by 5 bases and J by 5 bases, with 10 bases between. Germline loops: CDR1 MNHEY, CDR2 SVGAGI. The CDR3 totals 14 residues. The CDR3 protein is CASSTRTRANVLTF. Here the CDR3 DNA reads TGTGCCAGCAGTACTAGGACCCGGGCCAACGTCCTGACTTTC.

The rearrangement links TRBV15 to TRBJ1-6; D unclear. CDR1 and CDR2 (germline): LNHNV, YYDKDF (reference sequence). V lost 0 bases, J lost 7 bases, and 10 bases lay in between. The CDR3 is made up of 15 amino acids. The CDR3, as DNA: TGTGCCACCAGCAGAGATGGCCGAGAGAATTCACCCCTCCACTTT. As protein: CATSRDGRENSPLHF.

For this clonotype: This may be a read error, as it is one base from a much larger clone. The CDR3 here is CSARDGDTGEQFF. CDR3 DNA sequence: TGCAGTGCTAGGGACGGAGACACGGGCGAGCAGTTCTTC. The V gene is TRBV20-1, the J gene TRBJ2-1; no reliable D call. The V end was cut by 3 bases, the J end by 10 bases, with 16 bases between. The CDR3 has 13 residues. From germline, CDR1 is DFQATT and CDR2 SNEGSKA (reference sequence).

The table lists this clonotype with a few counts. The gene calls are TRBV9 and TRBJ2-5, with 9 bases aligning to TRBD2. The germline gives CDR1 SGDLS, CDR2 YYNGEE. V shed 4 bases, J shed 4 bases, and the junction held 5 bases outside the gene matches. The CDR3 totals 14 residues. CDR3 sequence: CASSIAGALETQYF. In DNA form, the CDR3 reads TGTGCCAGCAGCATAGCGGGAGCTTTAGAGACCCAGTACTTC.

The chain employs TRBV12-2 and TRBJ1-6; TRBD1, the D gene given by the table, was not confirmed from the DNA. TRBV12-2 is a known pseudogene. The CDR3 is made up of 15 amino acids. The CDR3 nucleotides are TGTGCAAGTCGCTTAGCCCACGACAGGGGTTCACCCCTCCACTTT. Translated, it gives CASRLAHDRGSPLHF.

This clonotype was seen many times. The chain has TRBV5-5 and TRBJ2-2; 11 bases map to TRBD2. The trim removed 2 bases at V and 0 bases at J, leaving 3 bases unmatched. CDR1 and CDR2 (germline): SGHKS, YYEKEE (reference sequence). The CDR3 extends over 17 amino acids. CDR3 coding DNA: TGTGCCAGCAGCTTACCGGGACTAGCGGCGAACACCGGGGAGCTGTTTTTT. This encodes CASSLPGLAANTGELFF.

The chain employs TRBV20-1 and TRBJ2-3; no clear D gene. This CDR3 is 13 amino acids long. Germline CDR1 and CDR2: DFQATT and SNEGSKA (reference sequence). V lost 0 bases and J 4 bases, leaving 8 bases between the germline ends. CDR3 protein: CSARDPLSDTQYF. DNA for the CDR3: TGCAGTGCTAGAGATCCCCTCTCAGATACGCAGTATTTT.

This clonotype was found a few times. The CDR3 loop reads CSAWREVGTDTQYF. Written as DNA, the CDR3 is TGCAGTGCGTGGCGGGAGGTCGGCACAGATACGCAGTATTTT. The chain couples TRBV20-1 to TRBJ2-3, with 8 bases fitting TRBD2. With V trimmed by 6 bases and J by 1 base, 6 bases remained unmatched. This CDR3 has 14 amino acids. Germline CDR1 reads DFQATT; CDR2 reads SNEGSKA (reference sequence).

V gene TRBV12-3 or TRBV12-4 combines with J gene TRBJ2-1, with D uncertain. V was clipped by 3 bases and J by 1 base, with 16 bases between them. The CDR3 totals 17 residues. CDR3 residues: CASSFGLASLSYNEQFF. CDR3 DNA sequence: TGTGCCAGCAGTTTCGGCCTCGCGAGTCTATCCTACAATGAGCAGTTCTTC.

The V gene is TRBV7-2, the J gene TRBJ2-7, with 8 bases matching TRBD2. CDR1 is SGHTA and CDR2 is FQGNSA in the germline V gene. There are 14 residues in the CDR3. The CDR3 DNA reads TGTGCCAGCAGCTTGGGGCGGGGGGCCTACCAGCAGTACGTC. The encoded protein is CASSLGRGAYQQYV.

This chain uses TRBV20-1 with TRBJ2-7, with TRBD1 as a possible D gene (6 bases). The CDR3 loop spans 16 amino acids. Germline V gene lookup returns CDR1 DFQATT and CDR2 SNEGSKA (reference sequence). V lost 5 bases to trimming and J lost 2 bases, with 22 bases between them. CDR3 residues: CSASRGGPSRTYEQYF. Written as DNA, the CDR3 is TGCAGTGCTTCGCGAGGGGGACCCAGCCGCACCTACGAGCAGTACTTC.

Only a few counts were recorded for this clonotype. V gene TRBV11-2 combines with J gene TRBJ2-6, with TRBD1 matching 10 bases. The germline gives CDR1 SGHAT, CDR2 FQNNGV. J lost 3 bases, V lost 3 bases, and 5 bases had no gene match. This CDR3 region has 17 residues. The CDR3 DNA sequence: TGTGCCAGCAGCTTGGGGGACAGGGGTGGTGGGGCCAACGTCCTGACTTTC. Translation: CASSLGDRGGGANVLTF.

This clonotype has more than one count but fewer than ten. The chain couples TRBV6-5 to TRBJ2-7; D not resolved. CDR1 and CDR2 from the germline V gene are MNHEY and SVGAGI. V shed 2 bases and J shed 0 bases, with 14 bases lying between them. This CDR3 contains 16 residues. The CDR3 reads CASSYAAVGSSYEQYV. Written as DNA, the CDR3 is TGTGCCAGCAGTTACGCGGCAGTCGGCAGCTCCTACGAGCAGTACGTC.

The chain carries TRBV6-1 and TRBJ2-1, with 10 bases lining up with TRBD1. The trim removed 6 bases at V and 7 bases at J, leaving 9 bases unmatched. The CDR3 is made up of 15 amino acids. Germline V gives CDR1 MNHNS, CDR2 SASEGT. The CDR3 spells CASSRQGAADNEQFF. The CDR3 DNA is TGTGCCAGCAGCCGACAGGGGGCGGCGGATAATGAGCAGTTCTTC.

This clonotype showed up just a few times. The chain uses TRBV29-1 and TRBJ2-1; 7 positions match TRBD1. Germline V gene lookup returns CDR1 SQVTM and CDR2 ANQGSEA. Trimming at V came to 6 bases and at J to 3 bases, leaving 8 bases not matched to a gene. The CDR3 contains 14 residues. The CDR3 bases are TGCAGCGTGGAGACAGGGATAAACTACAATGAGCAGTTCTTC. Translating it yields CSVETGINYNEQFF.

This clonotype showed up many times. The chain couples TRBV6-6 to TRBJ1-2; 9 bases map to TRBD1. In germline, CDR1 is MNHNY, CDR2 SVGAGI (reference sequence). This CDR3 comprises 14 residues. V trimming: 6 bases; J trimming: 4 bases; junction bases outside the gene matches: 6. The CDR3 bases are TGTGCCAGCAGGCGGGGACAGGGTGCCTATGGCTACACCTTC. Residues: CASRRGQGAYGYTF.